Listed here are 15 T cell receptor beta chains from one sample, sequenced in a study of OX40 agonist ivuxolimab in advanced cancers. Repertoires were generated with immunoSEQ multiplex PCR, while TCRdb's copy carries only in-frame clones and drops some. The sample yields about 75,000 clones, approximately 90% seen once. Sequencing was performed on CD4+ or CD8+ T cells sorted from blood, taken in a trial of the OX40 agonist ivuxolimab. The receptors originated from an adult with an advanced solid tumor such as melanoma, head and neck, liver or kidney cancer.

The chain combines TRBV7-9 with TRBJ2-5, with 11 bases matching TRBD2. The germline gives CDR1 SEHNR, CDR2 FQNEAQ (reference sequence). Losses at the gene ends were 6 bases for V and 4 bases for J; bases not matched to a gene: 4. This CDR3 has 14 amino acids. DNA for the CDR3: TGTGCCAGCAGAGTTAGCGGGAGGGGAGAGACCCAGTACTTC. It yields the protein CASRVSGRGETQYF.

This chain links TRBV29-1 with TRBJ2-3; unclear D gene. Germline V gene sequence: CDR1 SQVTM, CDR2 ANQGSEA. The CDR3 length is 12 residues. V dropped 4 bases and J dropped 2 bases, with 7 bases sitting between them. CDR3 sequence reads: CSVAADTDTQYF. CDR3 in DNA: TGCAGCGTTGCGGCAGACACAGATACGCAGTATTTT.

The chain uses TRBV6-5 and TRBJ2-7; D might be TRBD1 (5 bases). This CDR3 is built from 15 residues. The V end was cut by 7 bases, the J end by 2 bases, with 18 bases between. In germline, CDR1 is MNHEY, CDR2 SVGAGI. The DNA for the CDR3 is TGTGCCAGCATATACTCGCCAGGGTATGCCTACGAGCAGTACTTC. Protein sequence: CASIYSPGYAYEQYF.

The J gene is TRBJ2-3, the V gene TRBV4-1; D remains ambiguous. Germline loops: CDR1 MGHRA, CDR2 YSYEKL. Between the trimmed V and J ends, which lost 1 base and 3 bases, there was a span of 17 bases. The CDR3 is made up of 17 amino acids. Written as DNA, the CDR3 is TGCGCCAGCAGCCAAGGAAGTGGCCAAAACCCTACAGATACGCAGTATTTT. It codes for CASSQGSGQNPTDTQYF.

The V gene is TRBV19, the J gene TRBJ2-1; 9 nucleotides align to TRBD1. Germline V gene sequence: CDR1 LNHDA, CDR2 SQIVND (reference sequence). The CDR3 has 16 residues. Trimming removed 5 bases from V and 4 bases from J; junction bases left unmatched: 9. CDR3 in DNA: TGTGCCAGTAGTGGGAGCGGACAGGGGCGGTACAATGAGCAGTTCTTC. Residues: CASSGSGQGRYNEQFF.

The gene calls are TRBV5-6 and TRBJ2-5; TRBD2 might be the D (6 bases). V was clipped by 4 bases and J by 1 base, with 8 bases between them. This CDR3 is built from 13 residues. Germline V gives CDR1 SGHDT, CDR2 YYEEEE. The CDR3 nucleotides read TGTGCCAGCAGCACCGGGGGCCAAGAGACCCAGTACTTC. Translation: CASSTGGQETQYF.

The gene calls are TRBV15 and TRBJ2-7; D unresolved. The ends were cut back, 8 bases at V and 1 base at J, with 9 bases in the middle. CDR1 and CDR2 (germline): LNHNV, YYDKDF (reference sequence). This CDR3 has 12 amino acids. The CDR3 spells CATADTSYEQYF. The CDR3 DNA reads as TGTGCCACCGCTGACACGTCCTACGAGCAGTACTTC. Full variable domain (rest looked up from reference TRBV15 and TRBJ2-7): DAMVIQNPRYQVTQFGKPVTLSCSQTLNHNVMYWYQQKSSQAPKLLFHYYDKDFNNEADTPDNFQSRRPNTSFCFLDIRSPGLGDTAMYLCATADTSYEQYFGPGTRLTVT.

The J gene is TRBJ1-5, the V gene TRBV25-1; possible D gene TRBD1, 6 bases. The ends were cut back, 2 bases at V and 11 bases at J, with 13 bases in the middle. Germline CDR1 is MGHDK and CDR2 is SYGVNS. The CDR3 sequence is 13 residues long. CDR3 bases: TGTGCCAGCAGTGAAGATCCGCAGGGGACCCAGCATTTT. It encodes CASSEDPQGTQHF.

The chain recombines TRBV30 with TRBJ2-4; the D gene is possibly TRBD2 (7 bases). Between the trimmed V and J ends, which lost 3 bases and 2 bases, there was a span of 23 bases. This CDR3 contains 18 residues. Germline-derived CDR1 and CDR2 are GTSNPN and SVGIG (reference sequence). Here the CDR3 DNA reads TGTGCCTGGAGACCCACCGGCGGGGGCAAGAAGTCCAAAAACATTCAGTACTTC. Translation: CAWRPTGGGKKSKNIQYF.

The gene calls are TRBV6-6 and TRBJ2-5; D uncertain. The CDR3 consists of 13 residues. Trimming cost V 6 bases and J 2 bases, with 10 bases left between them. CDR1 is MNHNY and CDR2 is SVGAGI in the germline V gene (reference sequence). The CDR3 loop is CASRPPDQETQYF. CDR3 nucleotide sequence: TGTGCCAGCAGACCCCCGGATCAAGAGACCCAGTACTTC.

Only a few counts were recorded for this clone. The CDR3 spells CSVEEGPGQPQHF. CDR3 nucleotides: TGCAGCGTTGAAGAAGGTCCAGGGCAGCCCCAGCATTTT. The rearrangement joins TRBV29-1 to TRBJ1-5, with D possibly TRBD1 on 5 matching bases. Looked up from germline, CDR1 is SQVTM and CDR2 is ANQGSEA. CDR3 length: 13 residues. The V end was cut by 0 bases, the J end by 7 bases, with 10 bases between.

The CDR3 sequence is CAWSHQVRGEQYF. The DNA of the CDR3 is TGTGCCTGGAGCCATCAGGTGAGGGGGGAGCAGTACTTC. The chain combines TRBV30 with TRBJ2-7; D perhaps matches TRBD1 (6 bases). The CDR3 extends over 13 amino acids. V dropped 3 bases and J dropped 7 bases, with 16 bases sitting between them. Germline loops: CDR1 GTSNPN, CDR2 SVGIG (reference sequence).

In its sample, this clone is medium-sized. This chain joins TRBV10-1 and TRBJ1-2; D unclear. The CDR3 is made up of 15 amino acids. CDR1 WNHNN and CDR2 SYGVQD come from the germline V gene (reference sequence). V was cut by 6 bases and J by 2 bases, with 16 bases left in between. CDR3 nucleotides: TGCGCCAGCAGAGACCTTTTGGGTCCCAACTATGGCTACACCTTC. Its protein product is CASRDLLGPNYGYTF.

J is TRBJ1-1 and V is TRBV5-1; possibly TRBD1 for D (6 bases). The CDR3 has 15 residues. V was cut by 6 bases and J by 5 bases, with 20 bases left in between. Germline V lookup: CDR1 SGHRS, CDR2 YFSETQ. CDR3 sequence: CASTLGTGRGTEAFF. CDR3 in DNA: TGCGCCAGCACCCTGGGTACAGGGAGGGGTACTGAAGCTTTCTTT. The full variable domain, rest sourced from reference TRBV5-1 and TRBJ1-1, is KAGVTQTPRYLIKTRGQQVTLSCSPISGHRSVSWYQQTPGQGLQFLFEYFSETQRNKGNFPGRFSGRQFSNSRSEMNVSTLELGDSALYLCASTLGTGRGTEAFFGQGTRLTVV.

The chain uses TRBV6-1 and TRBJ2-1; D gene unclear. Trimming took 4 bases from V and 0 from J, leaving 10 bases between them. This CDR3 has 15 amino acids. Per germline, CDR1 MNHNS and CDR2 SASEGT. The CDR3 DNA is TGTGCCAGCAGTGGGGGTATGAGCTCCTACAATGAGCAGTTCTTC. Its translation is CASSGGMSSYNEQFF.